One T cell receptor beta chain is described in this entry. This entry belongs to a study of blood T cell repertoires in COVID-19. Study in general: Material from acute and convalescent COVID-19 was sourced from the United States, Italy and Spain. Sources were T cells, B-cell-depleted T cells, or PBMCs; the material itself was cDNA or gDNA.

Per the authors' pipeline: Amplification of reference gene primers provided the estimated nucleated cell counts. Sequenced by immunoSEQ multiplex PCR; TCRdb stores in-frame clones only, minus some. That table gives V, J and clone size, and the DNA gave D and trimming. The table has under 250,000 clones, 80% to 95% seen once; the top ten hold about 0.8%. Germline lookup yields CDR1 MDHEN and CDR2 SYDVKM. The CDR3 has 13 residues. The germline V and J ends were trimmed by 4 bases and 4 bases, with 7 bases remaining between them. V and J are TRBV28 and TRBJ2-2, with D maybe TRBD2 (5 bases). The sample was peripheral blood. The clonotype originates from a man between 60 and 70 years old with COVID-19, enrolled during active disease. CDR3 DNA sequence: TGTGCCAGCAGTTGGAGGAGCACCGGGGAGCTGTTTTTT. It translates to CASSWRSTGELFF.